The 17 T cell receptor beta chains below come from one sample, sequenced in a study of cytomegalovirus exposure and HLA in healthy donors (TCRdb year 2017). Libraries were constructed by the immunoSEQ multiplex PCR assay. As stored in TCRdb, this immuneACCESS dataset retains in-frame rearrangements with V and J assigned. A fraction of the clones does not appear; measured against another copy, unresolved V genes explain less than half of the discrepancy, and the remainder lacks a known reason. Counted in this sample were 100,000 to 150,000 clones; about 96% of them appeared once. The ten largest clones represent around 1.7% of the sample. The sample comprised PBMCs. The source is a man younger than 35 in good health and CMV-seronegative.

The chain combines TRBV7-2 with TRBJ2-7; the match to TRBD2 covers 8 bases. V lost 4 bases and J lost 6; bases outside the gene matches: 5. The CDR3 sequence is 13 residues long. The germline V gene encodes CDR1 SGHTA and CDR2 FQGNSA. CDR3 amino acids: CASSSGLVLEQYF. In DNA, the CDR3 is TGTGCCAGCAGCTCGGGACTAGTCCTCGAGCAGTACTTC.

J is TRBJ2-3 and V is TRBV4-3; D call uncertain. Trimming removed 0 bases from V and 4 bases from J, with 5 bases in between. From germline, CDR1 is LGHNA and CDR2 YSLEER. This CDR3 spans 13 amino acids. The CDR3 loop is CASSQDPADTQYF. CDR3 coding DNA: TGCGCCAGCAGCCAAGATCCGGCAGATACGCAGTATTTT.

V usage is TRBV28 and J usage is TRBJ1-3; D perhaps matches TRBD1 (5 bases). This CDR3 has 14 residues. Per the germline V gene, CDR1 is MDHEN and CDR2 is SYDVKM. The ends were cut back, 6 bases at V and 2 bases at J, with 11 bases in the middle. CDR3 DNA sequence: TGTGCCAGCAGCTCATCGGGGGCTGGAAACACCATATATTTT. It yields the protein CASSSSGAGNTIYF.

The rearrangement links TRBV11-2 to TRBJ2-7, with TRBD2 as a possible D gene (5 bases). Trimming took off 3 bases at V and 2 bases at J, with 5 bases between the two ends. The length of the CDR3 is 12 residues. Germline V gene sequence: CDR1 SGHAT, CDR2 FQNNGV. The CDR3 DNA sequence: TGTGCCAGCAGCTTCGGGACCTACGAGCAGTACTTC. Its protein is CASSFGTYEQYF.

This clone was found once. J is TRBJ2-2 and V is TRBV18; tentative D call: TRBD1 (7 bases). Germline values: CDR1 KGHSH, CDR2 LQKENI. The CDR3 has 19 residues. With 3 bases removed from V and 12 bases from J, the gap between germline ends came to 32 bases. The CDR3 protein is CASSPTAATGRRRIGKLFF. CDR3 nucleotides: TGTGCCAGCTCACCCACTGCCGCGACAGGGAGGCGGCGGATCGGTAAGCTGTTTTTT.

The chain joins TRBV30 to TRBJ2-2; perhaps TRBD2 as D (5 bases). Germline assignment: CDR1 GTSNPN and CDR2 SVGIG (reference sequence). V shed 3 bases and J shed 0 bases, with 5 bases lying between them. The CDR3 sequence is 13 residues long. The CDR3 sequence: CAWSGANTGELFF. CDR3 nucleotide sequence: TGTGCCTGGAGCGGGGCGAACACCGGGGAGCTGTTTTTT.

This clone occurred once. The chain is built from TRBV19 and TRBJ2-1, with TRBD2 matching 7 bases. The germline V gene has CDR1 LNHDA and CDR2 SQIVND (reference sequence). The CDR3 is made up of 15 amino acids. V was clipped by 0 bases and J by 5 bases; unmatched bases: 4. DNA for the CDR3: TGTGCCAGTAGTATAGATCGGGGAGGGAACAATGAGCAGTTCTTC. Its translation: CASSIDRGGNNEQFF.

The chain couples TRBV11-1 to TRBJ2-5; 12 bases match TRBD2. From germline, CDR1 is SGHAT and CDR2 FQDESV (reference sequence). This CDR3 has 16 amino acids. With V trimmed by 1 base and J by 4 bases, 4 bases remained unmatched. CDR3: CASSLGMTSGRETQYF. CDR3 sequence (DNA): TGTGCCAGCAGCTTAGGCATGACTAGCGGGAGAGAGACCCAGTACTTC. Full variable domain (remainder filled in from reference TRBV11-1 and TRBJ2-5): EAEVAQSPRYKITEKSQAVAFWCDPISGHATLYWYRQILGQGPELLVQFQDESVVDDSQLPKDRFSAERLKGVDSTLKIQPAELGDSAMYLCASSLGMTSGRETQYFGPGTRLLVL.

The rearrangement joins TRBV28 to TRBJ2-1, with D perhaps matching TRBD2 (6 bases). Germline CDR1 MDHEN, CDR2 SYDVKM. The CDR3 contains 16 residues. The V end lost 4 bases, the J end lost 0 bases, and 13 bases lay between the germline ends. The CDR3 is CASSSHSGSSYNEQFF. The DNA of the CDR3 is TGTGCCAGCAGTTCCCATAGCGGAAGCTCCTACAATGAGCAGTTCTTC. Filled out from reference TRBV28 and TRBJ2-1, the complete variable domain reads DVKVTQSSRYLVKRTGEKVFLECVQDMDHENMFWYRQDPGLGLRLIYFSYDVKMKEKGDIPEGYSVSREKKERFSLILESASTNQTSMYLCASSSHSGSSYNEQFFGPGTRLTVL.

In nucleotides, the CDR3 is TGTGCCAGTAGTATGTCGCGTTGGTCCCAGCATTTT. Its translation is CASSMSRWSQHF. The chain links TRBV19 to TRBJ1-5; D remains unclear. There are 12 residues in the CDR3. Trimming stripped 3 bases from V and 11 bases from J, with 11 bases between. In germline, CDR1 is LNHDA, CDR2 SQIVND (reference sequence).

The CDR3 sequence is CASSGAGGRLDTQYF. The CDR3 nucleotides are TGTGCCAGCAGCGGAGCGGGAGGGCGTCTAGATACGCAGTATTTT. The chain couples TRBV9 to TRBJ2-3; 10 nucleotides align to TRBD2. The CDR3 is 15 residues long. Germline-derived CDR1 and CDR2 are SGDLS and YYNGEE. Trimming removed 3 bases from V and 5 bases from J; junction bases left unmatched: 6.

The chain recombines TRBV6-1 with TRBJ2-1, with a weak D call TRBD2 (6 bases). The V end was cut by 0 bases, the J end by 1 base, with 13 bases between. Germline CDR1 is MNHNS and CDR2 is SASEGT. The CDR3 runs 17 residues. As DNA, the CDR3 is TGTGCCAGCAGTGAAGCGCACTTGCGGGATTCCTACAATGAGCAGTTCTTC. This translates into CASSEAHLRDSYNEQFF.

The chain links TRBV28 to TRBJ2-2; TRBD2 aligns across 8 bases. V lost 7 bases and J lost 0; bases outside the gene matches: 4. CDR1 MDHEN and CDR2 SYDVKM come from the germline V gene. CDR3 length equals 15 residues. The CDR3 nucleotides are TGTGCCAGCAAGTGGGGACTAGCGAACACCGGGGAGCTGTTTTTT. Protein sequence: CASKWGLANTGELFF.

The V gene is TRBV30, the J gene TRBJ1-1, with 7 bases that match TRBD1. After removal of 2 bases from V and 4 bases from J, the junction contained 4 bases not matched to a gene. CDR1 GTSNPN and CDR2 SVGIG come from the germline V gene (reference sequence). This CDR3 spans 13 amino acids. The CDR3 protein is CAWSPQGVTEAFF. The CDR3, as DNA: TGTGCCTGGAGTCCTCAGGGGGTCACTGAAGCTTTCTTT.

The rearrangement links TRBV5-1 to TRBJ2-3; 7 nucleotides match TRBD1. CDR3 length: 16 amino acids. Germline CDR1 SGHRS, CDR2 YFSETQ. The junction had 10 bases not matched to a gene; V was cut back by 4 bases and J by 2 bases. CDR3 region: CASSRRRDSLTDTQYF. CDR3 bases: TGCGCCAGCAGCCGCCGACGGGACAGCCTCACAGATACGCAGTATTTT.

The V and J genes are TRBV6-6 and TRBJ2-1, with TRBD1 as a possible D gene (6 bases). The germline CDR1 and CDR2 sequences are MNHNY and SVGAGI (reference sequence). Trimming took off 8 bases at V and 6 bases at J, with 17 bases between the two ends. The CDR3 has 14 residues. CDR3 loop: CASLPGTPFNEQFF. The DNA of the CDR3 is TGTGCCAGCCTTCCCGGGACACCCTTCAATGAGCAGTTCTTC.

The V and J genes are TRBV7-3 and TRBJ2-2, with unresolved D. Germline CDR1 is SGHTA and CDR2 is FQGTGA. The CDR3 is 13 residues long. With 5 bases removed from V and 4 bases from J, the gap between germline ends came to 8 bases. CDR3: CASSIYTTGELFF. As DNA, the CDR3 is TGTGCCAGCAGCATCTATACCACCGGGGAGCTGTTTTTT. Looking up the rest from reference TRBV7-3 and TRBJ2-2 gives the full variable domain: GAGVSQTPSNKVTEKGKYVELRCDPISGHTALYWYRQSLGQGPEFLIYFQGTGAADDSGLPNDRFFAVRPEGSVSTLKIQRTERGDSAVYLCASSIYTTGELFFGEGSRLTVL.